One sample yielded the 19 T cell receptor beta chains listed below, sequenced in a study of CXCR3-negative and CXCR3-positive naive CD8 T cells. UMI labels and 5' RACE were used to prepare the TRB cDNA libraries. After re-calling the 5' RACE reads, TCRdb lists one entry per CDR3 protein, DNA absent. The table lists just over 60,000 distinct CDR3 sequences. Sequenced sample: naive CXCR3- CD8+ T cells from blood. As to subset: CD45RO-CCR7+CD27+CD95- naive CD8+ T cells lacking CXCR3 (TNR3-). The source is a human donor in good health. Some clones in this sample may be carry-over from other donors' samples.

The chain joins TRBV29-1 to TRBJ2-7; there is no DNA to check the TCRdb D call of TRBD1. Germline V gene sequence: CDR1 SQVTM, CDR2 ANQGSEA. This CDR3 has 17 residues. The chain's CDR3 is CSVEVTSPGSLIYEQYF.

This rearrangement joins TRBV29-1 to TRBJ1-1; the D call from TCRdb, TRBD1, cannot be confirmed without DNA. Per germline, CDR1 SQVTM and CDR2 ANQGSEA. The CDR3 spans 12 residues. Here the CDR3 reads CSARGLNTEAFF.

The chain uses TRBV7-9 and TRBJ2-7; there is no DNA to check the TCRdb D call of TRBD2. The CDR3 spans 12 residues. Per germline, CDR1 SEHNR and CDR2 FQNEAQ (reference sequence). CDR3 sequence reads: CASEGTNYEQYF.

The chain uses TRBV29-1 and TRBJ2-2; TCRdb's D call, TRBD2, is unchecked because there is no DNA. The CDR3 has 16 amino acids. The germline CDR1 and CDR2 sequences are SQVTM and ANQGSEA. The CDR3 sequence is CSVVFLAGAYTGELFF.

The genes are TRBV7-9 and TRBJ1-4; the TCRdb D gene call, TRBD1, has no DNA to confirm it. This CDR3 region has 14 residues. The V gene's germline CDR1 is SEHNR and CDR2 FQNEAQ (reference sequence). The chain's CDR3 is CASSLILWNEKLFF.

The V gene is TRBV4-1, the J gene TRBJ1-1; TCRdb proposes TRBD1, but this gene call is untestable without DNA. The CDR3 totals 13 residues. Looked up from germline, CDR1 is MGHRA and CDR2 is YSYEKL. The CDR3 loop is CASSPTPGFWAFF.

The J gene is TRBJ1-5, the V gene TRBV10-3; TCRdb's D call of TRBD1 is untestable without DNA. Germline V gene sequence: CDR1 ENHRY, CDR2 SYGVKD. The CDR3 is 13 residues long. The CDR3 is CAISDRGYQPQHF.

The rearrangement joins TRBV29-1 to TRBJ1-1. The CDR3 loop spans 12 amino acids. Germline assignment: CDR1 SQVTM and CDR2 ANQGSEA. The chain's CDR3 is CSVWVRNTEAFF.

The genes are TRBV20-1 and TRBJ2-7; the D gene TCRdb calls, TRBD2, cannot be checked with no DNA. The CDR3 is made up of 12 amino acids. CDR1 DFQATT and CDR2 SNEGSKA come from the germline V gene (reference sequence). Here the CDR3 reads CSASLAEYEQYF.

Here the CDR3 reads CSAGGFGSYEQYF. The chain links TRBV29-1 to TRBJ2-7; no DNA is available, so the TRBD1 call from TCRdb remains unchecked. CDR3 size: 13 residues. Germline V gene lookup returns CDR1 SQVTM and CDR2 ANQGSEA.

The chain carries TRBV6-2 or TRBV6-3 and TRBJ2-7. In germline, CDR1 is MNHEY, CDR2 SVGEGT. This CDR3 has 12 amino acids. CDR3 sequence: CASSYGYVEQYF.

CDR3 amino acids: CSARDPDRLHTF. The chain uses TRBV20-1 and TRBJ1-2; absent DNA, TCRdb's TRBD1 call cannot be checked. The CDR3 is 12 residues long. Per the germline V gene, CDR1 is DFQATT and CDR2 is SNEGSKA (reference sequence).

Frequency places this clonotype as medium-sized (0.01 to 0.1%). V usage is TRBV7-8 and J usage is TRBJ1-4; the TCRdb call, TRBD1, lacks DNA for checking. Germline CDR1 reads SGHVS; CDR2 reads FQNEAQ. The CDR3 has 15 residues. CDR3 region: CASSLVLGVGEKLFF.

This CDR3 reads CATTQDHQETQYF. The chain employs TRBV6-5 and TRBJ2-5; the TCRdb D gene call, TRBD1, has no DNA to confirm it. CDR1 is MNHEY and CDR2 is SVGAGI in the germline V gene. The CDR3 extends over 13 amino acids.

The genes are TRBV29-1 and TRBJ2-5; TCRdb names TRBD1, which stays unverified in the absence of DNA. This CDR3 contains 14 residues. In germline, CDR1 is SQVTM, CDR2 ANQGSEA. The CDR3 reads CSVDYQGTQETQYF.

The chain employs TRBV29-1 and TRBJ2-1; TCRdb gives TRBD2 as the D gene, but with no DNA this cannot be confirmed. Germline CDR1 SQVTM, CDR2 ANQGSEA. The CDR3 covers 15 residues. The CDR3: CSVDGRGRAYNEQFF.

This chain uses TRBV28 with TRBJ2-4. Germline CDR1 reads MDHEN; CDR2 reads SYDVKM. CDR3 length: 13 residues. The CDR3 loop is CASSPRVENIQYF.

V is TRBV12-3 or TRBV12-4 and J is TRBJ2-1. This CDR3 region has 12 residues. CDR3 residues: CASSSDWYEQFF.

The chain carries TRBV7-9 and TRBJ2-2. The CDR3 sequence is 13 residues long. The germline gives CDR1 SEHNR, CDR2 FQNEAQ (reference sequence). CDR3 amino acids: CASSPDPTGELFF.